The entry that follows covers one TCR beta chain sequence. The antigen it recognizes is unknown. Base-call qualities are not available, and no considerably larger clone is one nucleotide away. Trimming leaves V shorter by 0 bases and J shorter by 7 bases, with the junction holding 9 bases beyond the gene matches. Based on the germline V gene (reference sequence), the CDR1 and CDR2 sequences are MNHEY and SMNVEV. The CDR3 runs 16 amino acids, cysteine and phenylalanine included. The entry retains the CDR3 DNA only, 48 bases that are in frame from base 1. These data come from a study of OX40 agonist ivuxolimab in advanced cancers. As for the study more broadly: Ivuxolimab was a fully human IgG2 agonistic monoclonal antibody targeting the costimulatory receptor OX40 (CD134). Intravenous ivuxolimab was administered to patients every 2 weeks at six dose levels: 0.01, 0.1, 0.3, 1.5, 3 and 10 mg/kg. Of the 50 or so patients in dose escalation, about 20 had hepatocellular carcinoma, around 15 had melanoma, 9 had renal cell carcinoma and 9 had head and neck cancer. A male proportion of approximately 83% and a mean age of around 60 years, ranging from about 23 to 90, were recorded for the dose-escalation cohort. Prior anti-PD-1, anti-PD-L1 or anti-CTLA-4 therapy was permitted, and 40% to 50% of dose-escalation patients had received checkpoint inhibitors. Partial responses were achieved by three dose-escalation patients, of whom one had hepatocellular carcinoma and two had cutaneous melanoma. The point of sequencing TCRbeta in the periphery was to test whether ivuxolimab changed TCR sequence diversity and drove clonal T-cell expansion. The paper reports the monotherapy dose-escalation portion (N ≈ 50 patients) of the phase I ivuxolimab trial.

Genomic DNA was extracted from sorted cells for sequencing of the TCRbeta CDR3 region. The immunoSEQ Assay was used to sequence the TCRbeta CDR3 regions. TCRdb retrieved this table from immuneACCESS and kept in-frame rearrangements only. Not all clones are present; in checked studies, unresolved V genes account for under half, and no reason is known for the remainder. In this sample the table shows tens of thousands of clones, around 90% of which occur a single time. The ten most abundant clones make up about 10% of the sample. What the study reported, not specific to this receptor: After ivuxolimab, expanded clones were on average more numerous among CD8+ T cells than among CD4+ T cells. Low levels of normalized T-cell clonal expansion were also seen in some nonresponding patients. In partial responders in the 0.1-3.0 mg/kg groups, normalized peripheral clonal expansion was found to be among the lowest, especially among CD8+ T cells. Antigen specificity was not determined for the clonally expanded peripheral T cells. At doses from 0.1 to 3.0 mg/kg, clonal expansion was seen in both CD4+ and CD8+ blood T cells between baseline and week 6.

The trial excluded patients who had a history of autoimmune disease or were on systemic immunosuppression. Peripheral blood for TCR sequencing was collected from all dose cohorts at baseline, on cycle 4 day 1, and on cycle 7 day 1. Samples came from an open-label, multicenter, first-in-human phase I dose-escalation trial of ivuxolimab. Adults with locally advanced or metastatic melanoma, renal cell, hepatocellular, or head and neck squamous cell carcinoma were enrolled in the trial. CD4+ and CD8+ T cells were sorted separately from peripheral blood before TCR sequencing. The specimen comprised CD4+ or CD8+ T cells sorted from blood, sampled in a trial of the OX40 agonist ivuxolimab. The clonotype was recovered from an adult with an advanced solid tumor such as melanoma, head and neck, liver or kidney cancer. Rearrangement joined TRBV27 to TRBJ2-3, and TRBD2 aligns with 8 junction nucleotides. The DNA reads as follows: TGTGCCAGCAGTTTATCGGCTAGCGGGCAAACTTATACGCAGTATTTT. Its protein product is CASSLSASGQTYTQYF.